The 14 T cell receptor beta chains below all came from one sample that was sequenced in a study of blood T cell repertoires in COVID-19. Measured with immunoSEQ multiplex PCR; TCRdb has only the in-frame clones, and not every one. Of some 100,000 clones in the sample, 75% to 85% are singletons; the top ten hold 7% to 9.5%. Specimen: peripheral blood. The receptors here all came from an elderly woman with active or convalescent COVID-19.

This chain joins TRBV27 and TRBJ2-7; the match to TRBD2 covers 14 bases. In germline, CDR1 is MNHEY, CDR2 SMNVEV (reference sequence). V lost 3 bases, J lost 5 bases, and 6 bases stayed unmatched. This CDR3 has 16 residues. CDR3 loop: CASSLRSTSGRDEQYF. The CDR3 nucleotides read TGTGCCAGCAGTTTGAGGTCGACTAGCGGGAGGGACGAGCAGTACTTC.

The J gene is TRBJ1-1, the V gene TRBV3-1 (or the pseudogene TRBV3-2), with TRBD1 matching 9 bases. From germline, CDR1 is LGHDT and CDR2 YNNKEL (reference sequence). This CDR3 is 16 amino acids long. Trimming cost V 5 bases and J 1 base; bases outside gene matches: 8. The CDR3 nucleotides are TGTGCCAGCAGCAAAAGGACAGGGGTCGAGAACACTGAAGCTTTCTTT. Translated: CASSKRTGVENTEAFF.

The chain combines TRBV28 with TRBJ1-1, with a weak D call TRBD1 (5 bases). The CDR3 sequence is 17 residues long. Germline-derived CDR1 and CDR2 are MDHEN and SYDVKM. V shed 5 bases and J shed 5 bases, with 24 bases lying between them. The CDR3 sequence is CASSGPQAIPIGTEAFF. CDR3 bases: TGTGCCAGCAGTGGACCACAGGCTATTCCCATAGGGACTGAAGCTTTCTTT.

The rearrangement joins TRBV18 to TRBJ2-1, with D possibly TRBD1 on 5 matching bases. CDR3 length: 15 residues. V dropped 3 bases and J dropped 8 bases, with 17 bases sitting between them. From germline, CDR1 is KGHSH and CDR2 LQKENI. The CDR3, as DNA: TGTGCCAGCTCACCTTTCGTAAGACAAGGGGATGAGCAGTTCTTC. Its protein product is CASSPFVRQGDEQFF.

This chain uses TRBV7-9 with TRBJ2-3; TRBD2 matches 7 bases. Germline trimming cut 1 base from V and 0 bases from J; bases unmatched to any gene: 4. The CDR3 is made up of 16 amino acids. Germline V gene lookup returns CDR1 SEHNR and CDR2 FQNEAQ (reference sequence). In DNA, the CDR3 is TGTGCCAGCAGCTTAGAGGTGGGAGGGAGCACAGATACGCAGTATTTT. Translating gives CASSLEVGGSTDTQYF.

Here the CDR3 reads CASSLAGGTAGEQFF. The CDR3 DNA reads as TGTGCCAGCAGCCTAGCGGGAGGGACAGCGGGTGAGCAGTTCTTC. The chain is built from TRBV3-1 (or the pseudogene TRBV3-2) and TRBJ2-1; 11 nucleotides agree with TRBD2. The germline CDR1 and CDR2 sequences are LGHDT and YNNKEL (reference sequence). The CDR3 length is 15 residues. J was trimmed by 9 bases and V by 4 bases; bases with no gene match: 8.

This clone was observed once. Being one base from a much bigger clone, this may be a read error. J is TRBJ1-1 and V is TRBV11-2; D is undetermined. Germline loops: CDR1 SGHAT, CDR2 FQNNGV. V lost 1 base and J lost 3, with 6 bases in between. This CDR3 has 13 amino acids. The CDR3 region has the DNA TGTGCCAGCAGCTTAGTCCAGGACACTGAAGCTTTCTTT. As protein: CASSLVQDTEAFF.

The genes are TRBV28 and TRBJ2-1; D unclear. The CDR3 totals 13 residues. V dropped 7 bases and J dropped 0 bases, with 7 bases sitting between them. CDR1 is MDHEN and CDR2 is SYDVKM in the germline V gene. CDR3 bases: TGTGCCAGCATCAGAAACTCCTACAATGAGCAGTTCTTC. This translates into CASIRNSYNEQFF.

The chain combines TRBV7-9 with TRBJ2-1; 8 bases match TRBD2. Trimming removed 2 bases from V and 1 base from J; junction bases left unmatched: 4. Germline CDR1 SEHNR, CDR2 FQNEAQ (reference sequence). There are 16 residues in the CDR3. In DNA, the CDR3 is TGTGCCAGCAGCTTATTGCGGGAGGTTTCCTACAATGAGCAGTTCTTC. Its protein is CASSLLREVSYNEQFF.

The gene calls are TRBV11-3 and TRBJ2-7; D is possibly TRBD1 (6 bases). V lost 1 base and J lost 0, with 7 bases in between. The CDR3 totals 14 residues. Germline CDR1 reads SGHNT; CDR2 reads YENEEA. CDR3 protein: CASSLGDTSYEQYF. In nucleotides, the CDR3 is TGTGCCAGCAGCTTAGGGGACACCTCCTACGAGCAGTACTTC.

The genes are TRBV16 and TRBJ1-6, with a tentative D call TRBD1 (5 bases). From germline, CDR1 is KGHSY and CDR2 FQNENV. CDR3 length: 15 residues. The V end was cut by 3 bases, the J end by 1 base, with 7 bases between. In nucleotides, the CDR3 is TGTGCCAGCAGCCATAAGGGGTCCTATAATTCACCCCTCCACTTT. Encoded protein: CASSHKGSYNSPLHF.

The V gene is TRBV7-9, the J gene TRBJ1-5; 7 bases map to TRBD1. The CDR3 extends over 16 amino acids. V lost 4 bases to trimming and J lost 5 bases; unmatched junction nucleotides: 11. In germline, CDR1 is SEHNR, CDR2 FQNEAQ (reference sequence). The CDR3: CASSSHTGTVYQPQHF. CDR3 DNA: TGTGCCAGCAGCTCACACACCGGGACAGTGTATCAGCCCCAGCATTTT.

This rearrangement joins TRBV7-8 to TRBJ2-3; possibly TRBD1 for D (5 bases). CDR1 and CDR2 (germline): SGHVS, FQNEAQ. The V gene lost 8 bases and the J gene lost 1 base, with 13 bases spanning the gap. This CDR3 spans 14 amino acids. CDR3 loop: CASSKGLGTDTQYF. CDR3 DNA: TGTGCCAGCTCAAAGGGGCTAGGCACAGATACGCAGTATTTT.

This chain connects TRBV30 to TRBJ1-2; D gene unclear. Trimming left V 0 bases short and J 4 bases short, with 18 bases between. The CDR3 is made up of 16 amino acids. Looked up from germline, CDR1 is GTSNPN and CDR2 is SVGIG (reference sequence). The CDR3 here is CAWSVPLSLRFYGYTF. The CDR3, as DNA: TGTGCCTGGAGTGTACCCCTTAGTTTGCGCTTCTATGGCTACACCTTC.